The clone carrying this TCR beta chain was counted many times. V dropped 5 bases and J dropped 3 bases, with 16 bases sitting between them. The length of the CDR3 is 15 residues. Germline-derived CDR1 and CDR2 are SGHTA and FQGNSA. The sample is drawn from a study of T-cell reconstitution after alpha-beta-depleted transplantation in children. Preparation of the TCRbeta library was carried out with unique molecular identifiers. TCRdb redid the calling of the PCR reads with MiXCR, one entry per CDR3 protein. The table has a few hundred thousand distinct CDR3 sequences, more than 7.5% seen once. The V and J genes are TRBV7-2 and TRBJ1-2, with D possibly matching TRBD1 (5 bases). The sequencing here drew on PBMCs from the stem cell graft donor, taken from the stem cell graft. This receptor was identified in a human donor who donated a stem cell graft to a child with SCID. The CDR3 DNA reads as TGTGCCAGCAGCACCGGCTCAGGGTTGTACTATGGCTACACCTTC. Amino acid sequence: CASSTGSGLYYGYTF.